The clone carrying this T cell receptor (beta chain) was recorded at least ten times. Its antigen is currently unknown. Trimming shortened V by 5 bases and J by 5 bases, and 12 bases separated the two germline ends. Germline CDR1 reads SGHAT; CDR2 reads FQNNGV. CDR3 length equals 13 residues. This sample was included in a study of T cells after yellow fever vaccination. Study-wide results and caveats: Abundant bulk-population clonotypes could contaminate the FACS-sorted repertoires.

TCRdb ran MiXCR on the 5' RACE reads and lists one entry per CDR3 protein. The profile shows about 110,000 distinct CDR3 sequences, 8.4% of them singletons. The rearrangement joins TRBV11-2 to TRBJ2-5; D uncertain. This sequence was found in a man in his thirties or forties who received the YFV17D yellow fever vaccine. The material was CD8+ T cells sorted from PBMCs, obtained 45 days after the yellow fever booster vaccination. CDR3 sequence: CASSPLFGETQYF. The DNA for the CDR3 is TGTGCCAGCAGCCCCCTTTTTGGTGAGACCCAGTACTTC.